This TCR beta chain derives from a study of CD8 T cells in ankylosing spondylitis. The germline gives CDR1 MNHNS, CDR2 SASEGT. With 8 bases clipped from V and 0 bases from J, the junction kept 4 bases outside the gene matches. The CDR3 is 13 amino acids. The table lists this clonotype with many counts. What it recognizes is unknown. TCR beta libraries were made by quantitative 5'-RACE with molecular barcodes. TCRdb fed the 5' RACE reads into MiXCR, producing one record per CDR3 protein. The profile shows hundreds of thousands of distinct CDR3 sequences, 10% to 15% of them singletons. General observations from the study: Eight highly homologous variants formed a TCR beta motif that appeared characteristic of ankylosing spondylitis blood.

The sequence was obtained from a male donor with ankylosing spondylitis. J is TRBJ2-7 and V is TRBV6-1; 7 positions agree with TRBD2. Material for sequencing was blood, either unsorted or a sorted T cell fraction (not recorded which). The DNA of the CDR3 is TGTGCCAGCCGGGAGGCCCGCTCCTACGAGCAGTACTTC. Translating gives CASREARSYEQYF.